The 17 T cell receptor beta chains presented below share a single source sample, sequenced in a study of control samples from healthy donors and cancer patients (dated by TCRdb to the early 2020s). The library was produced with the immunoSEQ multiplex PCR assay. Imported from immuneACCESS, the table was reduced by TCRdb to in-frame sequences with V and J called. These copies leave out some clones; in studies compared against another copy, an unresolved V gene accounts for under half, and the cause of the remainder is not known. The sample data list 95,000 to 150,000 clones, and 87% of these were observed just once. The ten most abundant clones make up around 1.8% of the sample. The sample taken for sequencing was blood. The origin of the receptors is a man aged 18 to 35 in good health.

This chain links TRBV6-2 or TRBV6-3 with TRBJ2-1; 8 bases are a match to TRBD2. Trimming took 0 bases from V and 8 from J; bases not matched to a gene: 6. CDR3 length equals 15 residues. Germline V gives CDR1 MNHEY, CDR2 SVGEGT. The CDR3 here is CASSYSNSGSDEQFF. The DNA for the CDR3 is TGTGCCAGCAGTTACTCGAACAGCGGGAGCGATGAGCAGTTCTTC.

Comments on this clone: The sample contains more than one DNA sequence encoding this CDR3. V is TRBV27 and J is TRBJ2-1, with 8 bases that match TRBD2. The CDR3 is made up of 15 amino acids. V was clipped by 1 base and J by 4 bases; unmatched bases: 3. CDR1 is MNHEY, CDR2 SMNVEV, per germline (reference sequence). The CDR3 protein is CASSLLSGGYNEQFF. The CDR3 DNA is TGTGCCAGCAGTTTATTGTCGGGAGGGTACAATGAGCAGTTCTTC.

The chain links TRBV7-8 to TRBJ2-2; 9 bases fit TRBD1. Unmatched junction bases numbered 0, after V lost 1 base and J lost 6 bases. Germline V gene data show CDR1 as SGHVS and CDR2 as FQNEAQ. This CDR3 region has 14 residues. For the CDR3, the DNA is TGTGCCAGCAGCTTAGGACAGGGGGCCGGGGAGCTGTTTTTT. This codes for CASSLGQGAGELFF. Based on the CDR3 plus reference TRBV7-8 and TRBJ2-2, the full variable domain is GAGVSQSPRYKVAKRGQDVALRCDPISGHVSLFWYQQALGQGPEFLTYFQNEAQLDKSGLPSDRFFAERPEGSVSTLKIQRTQQEDSAVYLCASSLGQGAGELFFGEGSRLTVL.

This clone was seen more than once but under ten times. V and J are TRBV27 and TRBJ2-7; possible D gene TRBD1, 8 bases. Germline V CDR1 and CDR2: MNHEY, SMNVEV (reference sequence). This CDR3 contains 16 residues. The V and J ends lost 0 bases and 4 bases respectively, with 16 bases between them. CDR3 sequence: CASSLSSQGGDYEQYF. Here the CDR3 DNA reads TGTGCCAGCAGTTTATCGTCACAGGGGGGGGATTACGAGCAGTACTTC.

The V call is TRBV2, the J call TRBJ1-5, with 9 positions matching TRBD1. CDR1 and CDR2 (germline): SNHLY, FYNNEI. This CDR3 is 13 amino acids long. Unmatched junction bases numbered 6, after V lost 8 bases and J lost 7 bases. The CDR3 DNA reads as TGTGCCAGCCTGGGACAGGGCGTCCAGCCCCAGCATTTT. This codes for CASLGQGVQPQHF.

The CDR3 DNA sequence: TGTGCCAGCAGTTTTGGACGGGGAAACATTCAGTACTTC. Amino acids: CASSFGRGNIQYF. V is TRBV27 and J is TRBJ2-4; D possibly corresponds to TRBD2 (5 bases). Trimming removed 3 bases from V and 6 bases from J, with 9 bases in between. The CDR3 is made up of 13 amino acids. Germline V CDR1 and CDR2: MNHEY, SMNVEV (reference sequence).

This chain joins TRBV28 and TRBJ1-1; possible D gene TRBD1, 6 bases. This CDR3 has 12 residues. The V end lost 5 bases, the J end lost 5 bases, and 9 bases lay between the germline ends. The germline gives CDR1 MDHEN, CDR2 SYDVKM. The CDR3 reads CASSLTGTEAFF. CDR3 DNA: TGTGCCAGCAGTCTCACAGGGACTGAAGCTTTCTTT. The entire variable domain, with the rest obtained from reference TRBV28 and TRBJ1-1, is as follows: DVKVTQSSRYLVKRTGEKVFLECVQDMDHENMFWYRQDPGLGLRLIYFSYDVKMKEKGDIPEGYSVSREKKERFSLILESASTNQTSMYLCASSLTGTEAFFGQGTRLTVV.

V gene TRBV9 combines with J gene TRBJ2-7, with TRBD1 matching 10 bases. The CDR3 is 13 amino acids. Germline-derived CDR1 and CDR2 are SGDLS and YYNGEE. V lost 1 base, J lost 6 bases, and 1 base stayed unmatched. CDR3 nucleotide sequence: TGTGCCAGCAGCGTAAGGGACAGGGGCGAGCAGTACTTC. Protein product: CASSVRDRGEQYF.

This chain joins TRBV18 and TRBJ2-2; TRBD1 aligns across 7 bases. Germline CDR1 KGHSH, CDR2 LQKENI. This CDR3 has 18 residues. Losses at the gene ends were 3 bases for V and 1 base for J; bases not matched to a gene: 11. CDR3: CASSPTGNRGQNTGELFF. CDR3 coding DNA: TGTGCCAGCTCACCCACCGGGAACAGGGGACAGAACACCGGGGAGCTGTTTTTT.

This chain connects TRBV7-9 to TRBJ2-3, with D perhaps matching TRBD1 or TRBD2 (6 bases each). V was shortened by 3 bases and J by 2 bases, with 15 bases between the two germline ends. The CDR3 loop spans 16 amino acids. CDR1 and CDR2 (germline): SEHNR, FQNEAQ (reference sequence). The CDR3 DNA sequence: TGTGCCAGCAGCTTTAATCGGGGGCCCCACACAGATACGCAGTATTTT. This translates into CASSFNRGPHTDTQYF. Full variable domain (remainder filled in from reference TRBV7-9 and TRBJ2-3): DTGVSQNPRHKITKRGQNVTFRCDPISEHNRLYWYRQTLGQGPEFLTYFQNEAQLEKSRLLSDRFSAERPKGSFSTLEIQRTEQGDSAMYLCASSFNRGPHTDTQYFGPGTRLTVL.

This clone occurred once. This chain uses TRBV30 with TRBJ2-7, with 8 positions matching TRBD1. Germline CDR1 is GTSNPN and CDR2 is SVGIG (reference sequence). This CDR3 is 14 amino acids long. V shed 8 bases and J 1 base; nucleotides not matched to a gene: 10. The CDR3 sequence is CAVVWTGNSYEQYF. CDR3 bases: TGTGCCGTGGTTTGGACAGGGAATTCCTACGAGCAGTACTTC.

CDR3 residues: CASRSTGERAIHEQYF. CDR3 bases: TGTGCCAGCAGGTCCACCGGGGAGCGGGCTATCCACGAGCAGTACTTC. This sequence joins TRBV6-6 and TRBJ2-7, with D maybe TRBD2 (6 bases). The CDR3 totals 16 residues. Germline assignment: CDR1 MNHNY and CDR2 SVGAGI (reference sequence). The germline V and J ends were trimmed by 6 bases and 5 bases, with 23 bases remaining between them.

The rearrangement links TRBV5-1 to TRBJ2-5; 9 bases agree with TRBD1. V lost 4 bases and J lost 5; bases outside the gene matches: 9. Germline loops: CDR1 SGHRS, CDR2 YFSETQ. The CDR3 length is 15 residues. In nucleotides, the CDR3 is TGCGCCAGCAGCAAATTGACAGGGGGACGTGAGACCCAGTACTTC. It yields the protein CASSKLTGGRETQYF.

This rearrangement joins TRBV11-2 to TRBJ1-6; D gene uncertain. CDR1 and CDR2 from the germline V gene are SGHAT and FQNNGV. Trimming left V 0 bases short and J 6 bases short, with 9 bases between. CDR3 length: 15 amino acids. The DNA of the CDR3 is TGTGCCAGCAGCTTAGACAGGCTGCCTAATTCACCCCTCCACTTT. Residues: CASSLDRLPNSPLHF. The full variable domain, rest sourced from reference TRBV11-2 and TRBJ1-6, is EAGVAQSPRYKIIEKRQSVAFWCNPISGHATLYWYQQILGQGPKLLIQFQNNGVVDDSQLPKDRFSAERLKGVDSTLKIQPAKLEDSAVYLCASSLDRLPNSPLHFGNGTRLTVT.

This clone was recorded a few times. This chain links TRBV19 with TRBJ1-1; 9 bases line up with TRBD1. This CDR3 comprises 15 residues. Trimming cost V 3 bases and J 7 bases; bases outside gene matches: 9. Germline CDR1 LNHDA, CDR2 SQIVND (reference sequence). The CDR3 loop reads CASSIGYRGPGEAFF. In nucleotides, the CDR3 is TGTGCCAGTAGTATTGGCTACAGGGGGCCAGGTGAAGCTTTCTTT. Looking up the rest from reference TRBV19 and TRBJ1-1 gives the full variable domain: DGGITQSPKYLFRKEGQNVTLSCEQNLNHDAMYWYRQDPGQGLRLIYYSQIVNDFQKGDIAEGYSVSREKKESFPLTVTSAQKNPTAFYLCASSIGYRGPGEAFFGQGTRLTVV.

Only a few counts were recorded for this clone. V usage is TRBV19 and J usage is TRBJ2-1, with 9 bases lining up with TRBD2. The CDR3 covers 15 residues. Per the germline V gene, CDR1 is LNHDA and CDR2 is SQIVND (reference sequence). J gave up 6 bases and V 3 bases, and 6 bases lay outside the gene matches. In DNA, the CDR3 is TGTGCCAGTAGTATTGTGGCGCGGGAGGGCAATGAGCAGTTCTTC. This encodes CASSIVAREGNEQFF.

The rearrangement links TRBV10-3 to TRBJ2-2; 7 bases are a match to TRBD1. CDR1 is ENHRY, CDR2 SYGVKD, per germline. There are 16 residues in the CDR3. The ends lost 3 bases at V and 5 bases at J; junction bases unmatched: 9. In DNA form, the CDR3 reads TGTGCCATCAGTGATCCGGGACAGAAAGGTACCGGGGAGCTGTTTTTT. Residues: CAISDPGQKGTGELFF.